The rows below give T cell receptor beta chains drawn from one sample of a study of T cells in Graves' hyperthyroidism and ophthalmopathy. MiXCR was run by TCRdb on the multiplex PCR reads, yielding one entry per CDR3 protein. The table lists about 270,000 distinct CDR3 sequences, 25% to 30% of them singletons. The source material was blood. These receptors all stem from a man aged 35 to 55 with Graves' hyperthyroidism that later progressed to Graves' ophthalmopathy. CDR3s include the opening cysteine and the closing phenylalanine or tryptophan. D genes are given only for firm matches. Only part of the rows carry a size: once, few, many, or a class if the clone is expanded.

d_call: TRBD1; j_call: TRBJ1-2; clone_size: many; v_call: TRBV4-1; cdr3_aa: CASSQDSWTGDFYGYTF; cdr3_nt: TGCGCCAGCAGCCAAGATTCCTGGACAGGGGACTTCTATGGCTACACCTTC
d_call: TRBD1; j_call: TRBJ1-1; clone_size: many; v_call: TRBV7-8; cdr3_aa: CASSKRQGMNTEAFF; cdr3_nt: TGTGCCAGCAGCAAACGACAGGGAATGAACACTGAAGCTTTCTTT
d_call: .; j_call: TRBJ1-1; clone_size: many; v_call: TRBV19; cdr3_aa: CASSIDRGGESGAEAFF; cdr3_nt: TGTGCCAGTAGTATAGATCGCGGGGGCGAATCGGGAGCTGAAGCTTTCTTT
d_call: TRBD1; j_call: TRBJ1-2; clone_size: .; v_call: TRBV6-2/TRBV6-3; cdr3_aa: CASSTIQDSGQGAKEGYTF; cdr3_nt: TGTGCCAGCAGTACGATTCAGGATTCGGGACAGGGGGCTAAGGAGGGCTACACCTTC
d_call: .; j_call: TRBJ2-7; clone_size: .; v_call: TRBV14; cdr3_aa: CASSQYVPYEQYF; cdr3_nt: TGTGCCAGCAGCCAATATGTTCCCTACGAGCAGTACTTC
d_call: .; j_call: TRBJ2-7; clone_size: .; v_call: TRBV25-1; cdr3_aa: CASTKEPSPCYEQYF; cdr3_nt: TGTGCCAGCACCAAAGAACCCAGTCCCTGCTACGAGCAGTACTTC
d_call: .; j_call: TRBJ2-5; clone_size: many; v_call: TRBV12-3/TRBV12-4; cdr3_aa: CASSPGPAQETQYF; cdr3_nt: TGTGCCAGCAGTCCTGGACCAGCTCAAGAGACCCAGTACTTC
d_call: TRBD1; j_call: TRBJ2-1; clone_size: many; v_call: TRBV4-1; cdr3_aa: CASSQDAEGTGVRNEQFF; cdr3_nt: TGCGCCAGCAGCCAAGATGCGGAAGGGACAGGGGTCCGGAATGAGCAGTTCTTC
d_call: .; j_call: TRBJ1-2; clone_size: many; v_call: TRBV7-9; cdr3_aa: CASSLSENGYTF; cdr3_nt: TGTGCCAGCAGCTTATCTGAGAATGGCTACACCTTC
d_call: .; j_call: TRBJ1-6; clone_size: many; v_call: TRBV12-3/TRBV12-4; cdr3_aa: CASSLGFGNSPLHF; cdr3_nt: TGTGCCAGCAGTTTAGGGTTCGGCAATTCACCCCTCCACTTT
d_call: TRBD2; j_call: TRBJ2-7; clone_size: many; v_call: TRBV7-8; cdr3_aa: CASSLSTSGDEQYF; cdr3_nt: TGTGCCAGCAGCTTATCGACTAGCGGTGACGAGCAGTACTTC
d_call: .; j_call: TRBJ2-7; clone_size: .; v_call: TRBV6-5; cdr3_aa: CASSYSTAPHYEQYF; cdr3_nt: TGTGCCAGCAGTTACTCGACTGCCCCCCACTACGAGCAGTACTTC
d_call: .; j_call: TRBJ2-2; clone_size: many; v_call: TRBV6-2/TRBV6-3; cdr3_aa: CASSSLGRNTGELFF; cdr3_nt: TGTGCCAGCAGTTCTCTGGGCAGAAACACCGGGGAGCTGTTTTTT
d_call: .; j_call: TRBJ2-5; clone_size: .; v_call: TRBV20-1; cdr3_aa: CSASPSMAAQETQYF; cdr3_nt: TGCAGTGCTAGCCCTTCTATGGCTGCCCAAGAGACCCAGTACTTC
d_call: .; j_call: TRBJ2-2; clone_size: .; v_call: TRBV28; cdr3_aa: CASSFRAKGTGELFF; cdr3_nt: TGTGCCAGCAGTTTTAGGGCCAAGGGGACCGGGGAGCTGTTTTTT
d_call: .; j_call: TRBJ1-1; clone_size: .; v_call: TRBV2; cdr3_aa: CASSSHTEAFF; cdr3_nt: TGTGCCAGCAGTAGTCACACTGAAGCTTTCTTT
d_call: .; j_call: TRBJ2-7; clone_size: once; v_call: TRBV11-1; cdr3_aa: CASSDHTYEQYF; cdr3_nt: TGTGCCAGCAGCGACCACACCTACGAGCAGTACTTC
d_call: .; j_call: TRBJ1-1; clone_size: many; v_call: TRBV12-3/TRBV12-4; cdr3_aa: CASSPGYPEAFF; cdr3_nt: TGTGCCAGCAGCCCGGGGTACCCTGAAGCTTTCTTT
d_call: .; j_call: TRBJ2-7; clone_size: many; v_call: TRBV10-2; cdr3_aa: CASRPGRTYEQYF; cdr3_nt: TGCGCCAGCAGACCGGGGCGGACCTACGAGCAGTACTTC
d_call: .; j_call: TRBJ2-7; clone_size: many; v_call: TRBV13; cdr3_aa: CASSLLGRAYEQYF; cdr3_nt: TGTGCCAGCAGCTTGTTAGGCAGGGCCTACGAGCAGTACTTC
d_call: .; j_call: TRBJ2-7; clone_size: many; v_call: TRBV18; cdr3_aa: CASSPSIREAWEQYF; cdr3_nt: TGTGCCAGCTCACCATCAATCAGGGAAGCATGGGAGCAGTACTTC
d_call: TRBD2; j_call: TRBJ2-7; clone_size: .; v_call: TRBV9; cdr3_aa: CASSVEAGTTYEQYF; cdr3_nt: TGTGCCAGCAGCGTAGAAGCAGGGACTACCTACGAGCAGTACTTC
d_call: TRBD1; j_call: TRBJ1-6; clone_size: many; v_call: TRBV28; cdr3_aa: CASNVQGGNSPLHF; cdr3_nt: TGTGCCAGCAACGTACAGGGGGGAAATTCACCCCTCCACTTT
d_call: TRBD2; j_call: TRBJ2-2; clone_size: once; v_call: TRBV20-1; cdr3_aa: CSARGREGLNTGELFF; cdr3_nt: TGCAGTGCTAGAGGTCGGGAGGGCCTGAACACCGGGGAGCTGTTTTTT
d_call: .; j_call: TRBJ1-2; clone_size: .; v_call: TRBV3-1; cdr3_aa: CASSQDLGYDYGYTF; cdr3_nt: TGTGCCAGCAGCCAAGATTTGGGTTATGACTATGGCTACACCTTC
d_call: TRBD1; j_call: TRBJ2-5; clone_size: many; v_call: TRBV29-1; cdr3_aa: CSANTRGLETQYF; cdr3_nt: TGCAGCGCAAATACTAGGGGGCTCGAGACCCAGTACTTC
d_call: .; j_call: TRBJ1-2; clone_size: many; v_call: TRBV6-1; cdr3_aa: CASSAQGTDGYTF; cdr3_nt: TGTGCCAGCAGTGCTCAGGGTACGGATGGCTACACCTTC
d_call: .; j_call: TRBJ1-5; clone_size: many; v_call: TRBV12-3/TRBV12-4; cdr3_aa: CASSFGVVAGNQPQHF; cdr3_nt: TGTGCCAGCAGTTTCGGAGTGGTGGCTGGCAATCAGCCCCAGCATTTT
d_call: .; j_call: TRBJ1-1; clone_size: many; v_call: TRBV11-3; cdr3_aa: CASSSGPDGTEAFF; cdr3_nt: TGTGCCAGCAGCTCGGGACCCGACGGCACTGAAGCTTTCTTT
d_call: .; j_call: TRBJ1-5; clone_size: many; v_call: TRBV5-1; cdr3_aa: CASRSGVRQPQHF; cdr3_nt: TGCGCCAGCAGGTCGGGGGTTAGGCAGCCCCAGCATTTT
d_call: .; j_call: TRBJ1-6; clone_size: many; v_call: TRBV9; cdr3_aa: CASSVGSKLSPLHF; cdr3_nt: TGTGCCAGCAGCGTAGGGAGTAAGTTATCACCCCTCCACTTT
d_call: TRBD2; j_call: TRBJ2-7; clone_size: .; v_call: TRBV2; cdr3_aa: CASSMTSGTQPFQYEQYF; cdr3_nt: TGTGCCAGCTCGATGACTAGCGGGACTCAACCCTTTCAGTACGAGCAGTACTTC
d_call: .; j_call: TRBJ2-7; clone_size: many; v_call: TRBV7-3; cdr3_aa: CASSLSRGTPYEQYF; cdr3_nt: TGTGCCAGCAGCTTAAGCAGGGGAACCCCCTACGAGCAGTACTTC
d_call: TRBD1; j_call: TRBJ1-2; clone_size: many; v_call: TRBV27; cdr3_aa: CASSGRDRGWVGGYTF; cdr3_nt: TGTGCCAGCAGTGGCCGGGACAGGGGTTGGGTAGGTGGCTACACCTTC
d_call: .; j_call: TRBJ2-4; clone_size: .; v_call: TRBV12-3/TRBV12-4; cdr3_aa: CASSPRTASKNIQYF; cdr3_nt: TGTGCCAGCAGTCCCCGGACAGCCTCCAAAAACATTCAGTACTTC
d_call: .; j_call: TRBJ2-7; clone_size: once; v_call: TRBV11-2; cdr3_aa: CASSLDLFGDSYEQYF; cdr3_nt: TGTGCCAGCAGCTTAGATTTATTCGGGGATTCCTACGAGCAGTACTTC
d_call: TRBD2; j_call: TRBJ2-7; clone_size: many; v_call: TRBV7-6; cdr3_aa: CASSFAGDYEQYF; cdr3_nt: TGTGCCAGCAGCTTTGCGGGGGATTACGAGCAGTACTTC
d_call: .; j_call: TRBJ1-1; clone_size: many; v_call: TRBV2; cdr3_aa: CASALGRGHVGTEAFF; cdr3_nt: TGTGCCAGCGCCCTGGGCAGGGGCCACGTCGGCACTGAAGCTTTCTTT
d_call: TRBD1; j_call: TRBJ2-5; clone_size: many; v_call: TRBV29-1; cdr3_aa: CSIGTGTIQETQYF; cdr3_nt: TGCAGCATCGGGACAGGGACAATTCAAGAGACCCAGTACTTC
d_call: TRBD2; j_call: TRBJ2-4; clone_size: many; v_call: TRBV9; cdr3_aa: CASSSILADKNIQYF; cdr3_nt: TGTGCCAGCAGCTCCATCCTAGCGGACAAAAACATTCAGTACTTC
d_call: .; j_call: TRBJ2-7; clone_size: many; v_call: TRBV11-2; cdr3_aa: CASSLERMGGAEQYF; cdr3_nt: TGTGCCAGCAGCTTAGAAAGGATGGGGGGAGCCGAGCAGTACTTC
d_call: .; j_call: TRBJ2-5; clone_size: .; v_call: TRBV6-1; cdr3_aa: CASIKDGQQETQYF; cdr3_nt: TGTGCCAGCATCAAGGACGGACAGCAAGAGACCCAGTACTTC
d_call: TRBD1; j_call: TRBJ2-5; clone_size: .; v_call: TRBV6-5; cdr3_aa: CASSHRGIQETQYF; cdr3_nt: TGTGCCAGCAGTCACAGGGGGATACAAGAGACCCAGTACTTC
d_call: .; j_call: TRBJ2-7; clone_size: many; v_call: TRBV6-2/TRBV6-3; cdr3_aa: CASSHAASPSSYEQYF; cdr3_nt: TGTGCCAGCAGCCACGCTGCTAGCCCCAGCTCCTACGAGCAGTACTTC
d_call: .; j_call: TRBJ1-5; clone_size: many; v_call: TRBV29-1; cdr3_aa: CSVGNQPQHF; cdr3_nt: TGCAGCGTGGGCAATCAGCCCCAGCATTTT
d_call: .; j_call: TRBJ2-7; clone_size: .; v_call: TRBV27; cdr3_aa: CASSLSGGNEQYF; cdr3_nt: TGTGCCAGCAGTTTATCTGGAGGGAACGAGCAGTACTTC
d_call: .; j_call: TRBJ2-7; clone_size: many; v_call: TRBV7-3; cdr3_aa: CASSLDRAAREQYF; cdr3_nt: TGTGCCAGCAGCCTGGACAGAGCAGCCCGCGAGCAGTACTTC
d_call: .; j_call: TRBJ2-4; clone_size: many; v_call: TRBV20-1; cdr3_aa: CSASGALGKNIQYF; cdr3_nt: TGCAGTGCTAGTGGCGCTTTGGGCAAAAACATTCAGTACTTC
d_call: .; j_call: TRBJ1-1; clone_size: many; v_call: TRBV6-1; cdr3_aa: CASSDRGMNTEAFF; cdr3_nt: TGTGCCAGCAGTGATCGGGGGATGAACACTGAAGCTTTCTTT
d_call: TRBD2; j_call: TRBJ2-7; clone_size: many; v_call: TRBV13; cdr3_aa: CASSLFGGTPYEQYF; cdr3_nt: TGTGCCAGCAGCTTATTCGGGGGGACCCCCTACGAGCAGTACTTC
d_call: .; j_call: TRBJ1-2; clone_size: few; v_call: TRBV11-3; cdr3_aa: CASSSTRTGGYTF; cdr3_nt: TGTGCCAGCAGCTCCACCCGGACTGGGGGCTACACCTTC
d_call: .; j_call: TRBJ2-4; clone_size: .; v_call: TRBV7-2; cdr3_aa: CASSYSAKNIQYF; cdr3_nt: TGTGCCAGCAGCTATAGTGCCAAAAACATTCAGTACTTC
d_call: .; j_call: TRBJ1-1; clone_size: many; v_call: TRBV7-3; cdr3_aa: CASSAGGINTEAFF; cdr3_nt: TGTGCCAGCAGCGCGGGAGGGATAAACACTGAAGCTTTCTTT
d_call: .; j_call: TRBJ2-7; clone_size: many; v_call: TRBV10-1; cdr3_aa: CASSDPGSYEQYF; cdr3_nt: TGCGCCAGCAGTGATCCAGGGAGCTACGAGCAGTACTTC
d_call: .; j_call: TRBJ2-7; clone_size: many; v_call: TRBV6-5; cdr3_aa: CASSPTNYEQYF; cdr3_nt: TGTGCCAGCAGCCCGACCAACTACGAGCAGTACTTC
d_call: .; j_call: TRBJ2-7; clone_size: .; v_call: TRBV20-1; cdr3_aa: CSARERGGYEQYF; cdr3_nt: TGCAGTGCTAGGGAAAGGGGTGGCTACGAGCAGTACTTC
d_call: .; j_call: TRBJ2-2; clone_size: .; v_call: TRBV15; cdr3_aa: CATSRERGNTGELFF; cdr3_nt: TGTGCCACCAGCAGAGAAAGAGGGAACACCGGGGAGCTGTTTTTT
d_call: .; j_call: TRBJ1-1; clone_size: many; v_call: TRBV29-1; cdr3_aa: CSVETGFTEAFF; cdr3_nt: TGCAGCGTTGAAACAGGGTTCACTGAAGCTTTCTTT
d_call: TRBD1; j_call: TRBJ2-7; clone_size: many; v_call: TRBV10-3; cdr3_aa: CAISANRGPYEQYF; cdr3_nt: TGTGCCATCAGTGCCAACAGGGGCCCCTACGAGCAGTACTTC